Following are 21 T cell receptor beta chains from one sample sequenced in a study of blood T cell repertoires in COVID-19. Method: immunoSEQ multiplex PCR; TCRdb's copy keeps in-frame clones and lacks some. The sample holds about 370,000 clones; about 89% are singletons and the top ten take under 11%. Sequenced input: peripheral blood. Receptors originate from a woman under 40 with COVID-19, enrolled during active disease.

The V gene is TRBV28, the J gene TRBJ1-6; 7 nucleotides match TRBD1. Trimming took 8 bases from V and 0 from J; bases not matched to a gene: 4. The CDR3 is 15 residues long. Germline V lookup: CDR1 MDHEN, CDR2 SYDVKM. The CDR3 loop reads CASQTGSSYNSPLHF. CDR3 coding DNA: TGTGCCAGCCAGACAGGGAGCTCCTATAATTCACCCCTCCACTTT.

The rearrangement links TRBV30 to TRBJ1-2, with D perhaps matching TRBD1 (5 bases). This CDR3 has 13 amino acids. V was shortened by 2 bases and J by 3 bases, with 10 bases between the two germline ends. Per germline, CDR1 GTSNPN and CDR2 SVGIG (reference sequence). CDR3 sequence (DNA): TGTGCCTGGAGTTTGGGGCCCTACTATGGCTACACCTTC. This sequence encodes CAWSLGPYYGYTF.

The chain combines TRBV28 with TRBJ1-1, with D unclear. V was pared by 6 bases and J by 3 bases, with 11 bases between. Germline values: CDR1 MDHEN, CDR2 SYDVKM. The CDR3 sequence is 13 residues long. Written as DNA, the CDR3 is TGTGCCAGCAGCCTTTGGAGGGACACTGAAGCTTTCTTT. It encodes CASSLWRDTEAFF.

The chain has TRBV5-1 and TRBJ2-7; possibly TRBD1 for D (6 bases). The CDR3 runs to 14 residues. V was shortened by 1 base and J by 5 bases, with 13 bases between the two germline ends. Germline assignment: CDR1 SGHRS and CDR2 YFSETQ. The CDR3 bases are TGCGCCAGCAGCTTGTACAGGGTCCCAGACGAGCAGTACTTC. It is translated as CASSLYRVPDEQYF.

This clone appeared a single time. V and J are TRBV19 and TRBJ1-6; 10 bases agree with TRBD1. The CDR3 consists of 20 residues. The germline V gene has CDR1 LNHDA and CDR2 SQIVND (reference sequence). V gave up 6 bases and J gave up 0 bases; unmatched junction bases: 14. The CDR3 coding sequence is TGTGCCAGTAGCCGTGACGGGACAGGGGCTTTCAGCTCCTATAATTCACCCCTCCACTTT. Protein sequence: CASSRDGTGAFSSYNSPLHF.

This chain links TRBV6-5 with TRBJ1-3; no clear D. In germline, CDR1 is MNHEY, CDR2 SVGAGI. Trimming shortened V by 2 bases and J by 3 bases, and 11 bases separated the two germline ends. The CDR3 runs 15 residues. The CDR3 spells CASSYAEGGGNTIYF. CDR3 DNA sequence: TGTGCCAGCAGTTACGCTGAGGGAGGTGGAAACACCATATATTTT.

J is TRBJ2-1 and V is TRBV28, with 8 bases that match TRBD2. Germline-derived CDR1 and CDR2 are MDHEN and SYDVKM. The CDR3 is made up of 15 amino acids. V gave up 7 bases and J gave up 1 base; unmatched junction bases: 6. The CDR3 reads CASNKREWSYNEQFF. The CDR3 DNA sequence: TGTGCCAGCAACAAGCGGGAGTGGTCCTACAATGAGCAGTTCTTC.

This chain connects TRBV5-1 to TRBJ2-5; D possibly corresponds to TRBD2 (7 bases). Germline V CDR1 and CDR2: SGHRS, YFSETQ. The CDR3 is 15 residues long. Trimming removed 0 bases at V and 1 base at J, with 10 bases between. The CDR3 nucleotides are TGCGCCAGCAGCTTGGGAGGGGGGGTCCAAGAGACCCAGTACTTC. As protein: CASSLGGGVQETQYF.

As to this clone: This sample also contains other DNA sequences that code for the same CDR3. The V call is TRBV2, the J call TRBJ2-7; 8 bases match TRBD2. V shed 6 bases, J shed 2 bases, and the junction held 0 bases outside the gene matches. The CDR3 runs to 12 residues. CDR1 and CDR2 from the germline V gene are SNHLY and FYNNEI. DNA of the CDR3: TGTGCCAGCAGAGCGGGAGCCTACGAGCAGTACTTC. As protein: CASRAGAYEQYF. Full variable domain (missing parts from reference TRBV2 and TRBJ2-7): EPEVTQTPSHQVTQMGQEVILRCVPISNHLYFYWYRQILGQKVEFLVSFYNNEISEKSEIFDDQFSVERPDGSNFTLKIRSTKLEDSAMYFCASRAGAYEQYFGPGTRLTVT.

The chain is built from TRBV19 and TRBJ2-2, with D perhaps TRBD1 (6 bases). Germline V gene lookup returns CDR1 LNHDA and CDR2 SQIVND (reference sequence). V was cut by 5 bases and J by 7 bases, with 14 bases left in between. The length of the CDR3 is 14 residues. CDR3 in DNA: TGTGCCAGTAGTCCCCAGGGGTTTGACGGGGAGCTGTTTTTT. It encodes CASSPQGFDGELFF.

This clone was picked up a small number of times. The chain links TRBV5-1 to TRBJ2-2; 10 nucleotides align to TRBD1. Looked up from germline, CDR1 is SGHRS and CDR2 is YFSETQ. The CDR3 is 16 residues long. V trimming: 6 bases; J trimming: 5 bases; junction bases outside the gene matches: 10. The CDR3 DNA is TGCGCCAGCACCCCTTTAGGGACAGGGGTTACCGGGGAGCTGTTTTTT. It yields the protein CASTPLGTGVTGELFF.

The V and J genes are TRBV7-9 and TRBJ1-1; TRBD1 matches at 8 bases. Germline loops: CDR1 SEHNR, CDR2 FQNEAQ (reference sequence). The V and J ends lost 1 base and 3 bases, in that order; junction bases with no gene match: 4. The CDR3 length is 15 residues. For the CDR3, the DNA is TGTGCCAGCAGCTTAGGGACAGGGTTTGACACTGAAGCTTTCTTT. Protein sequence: CASSLGTGFDTEAFF.

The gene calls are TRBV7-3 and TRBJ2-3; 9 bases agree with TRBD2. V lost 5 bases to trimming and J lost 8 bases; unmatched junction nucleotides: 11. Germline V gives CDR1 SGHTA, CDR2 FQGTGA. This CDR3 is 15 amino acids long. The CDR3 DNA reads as TGTGCCAGCAGCCCCCCCGGGTTAGCGGGAGCTACGCAGTATTTT. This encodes CASSPPGLAGATQYF.

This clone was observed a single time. The CDR3 loop is CASSSSSGVSSYNEQFF. CDR3 nucleotide sequence: TGTGCCAGCAGCTCATCTAGCGGGGTGAGCTCCTACAATGAGCAGTTCTTC. The rearrangement joins TRBV21-1 to TRBJ2-1; the D call in the table, TRBD2, was not verified against the DNA. TRBV21-1 is an annotated pseudogene. This CDR3 comprises 17 residues.

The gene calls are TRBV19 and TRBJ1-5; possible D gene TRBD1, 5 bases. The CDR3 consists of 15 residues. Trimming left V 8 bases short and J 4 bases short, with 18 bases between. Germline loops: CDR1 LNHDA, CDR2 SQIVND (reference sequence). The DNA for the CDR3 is TGTGCCAGTGGCGTGGGGCACTACGGGAATCAGCCCCAGCATTTT. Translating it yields CASGVGHYGNQPQHF.

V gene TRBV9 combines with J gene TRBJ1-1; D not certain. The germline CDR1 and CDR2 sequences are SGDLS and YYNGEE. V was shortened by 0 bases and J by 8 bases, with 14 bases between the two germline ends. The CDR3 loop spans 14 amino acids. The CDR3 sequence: CASSVGERSGEAFF. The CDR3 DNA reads TGTGCCAGCAGCGTAGGGGAGCGGAGTGGGGAAGCTTTCTTT.

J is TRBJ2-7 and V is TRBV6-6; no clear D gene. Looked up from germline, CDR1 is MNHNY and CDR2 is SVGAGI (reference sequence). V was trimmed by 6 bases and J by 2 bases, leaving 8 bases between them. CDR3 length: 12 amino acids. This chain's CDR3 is CASSTFTYEQYF. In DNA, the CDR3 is TGTGCCAGCAGCACATTCACCTACGAGCAGTACTTC.

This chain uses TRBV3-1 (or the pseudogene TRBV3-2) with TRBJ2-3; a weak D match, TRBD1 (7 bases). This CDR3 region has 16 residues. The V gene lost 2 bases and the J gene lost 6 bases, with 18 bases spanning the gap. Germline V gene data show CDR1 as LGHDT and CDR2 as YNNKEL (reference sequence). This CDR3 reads CASSQQGGVSSDTQYF. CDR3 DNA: TGTGCCAGCAGCCAACAGGGGGGCGTTAGTTCGGATACGCAGTATTTT.

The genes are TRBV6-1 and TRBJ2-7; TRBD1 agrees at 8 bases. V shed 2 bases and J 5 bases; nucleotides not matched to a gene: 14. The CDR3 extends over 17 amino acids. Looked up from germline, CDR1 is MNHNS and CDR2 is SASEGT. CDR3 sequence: CASSESTTGGPFHEQYF. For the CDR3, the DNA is TGTGCCAGCAGTGAATCAACAACAGGGGGGCCTTTCCACGAGCAGTACTTC.

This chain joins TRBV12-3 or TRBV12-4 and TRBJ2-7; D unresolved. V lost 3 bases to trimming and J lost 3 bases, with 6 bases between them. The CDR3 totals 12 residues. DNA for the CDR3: TGTGCCAGCAGTTTTAGAATCTACGAGCAGTACTTC. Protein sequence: CASSFRIYEQYF.

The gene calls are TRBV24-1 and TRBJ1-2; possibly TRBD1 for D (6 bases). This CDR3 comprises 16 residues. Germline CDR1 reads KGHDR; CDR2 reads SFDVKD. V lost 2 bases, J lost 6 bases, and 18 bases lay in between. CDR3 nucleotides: TGTGCCACCAGTGATTCGGCTAACAGGGACCGGGATGGCTACACCTTC. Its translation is CATSDSANRDRDGYTF.